This TCR beta chain was identified during a study of cytomegalovirus exposure and HLA in healthy donors (dated by TCRdb to about 2017). About the investigation overall: The 500 to 700 repertoires of the first cohort and the 110 or so validation repertoires were produced on the same platform, according to a later analysis. The aim of the study was to test whether cataloging public T cell receptors could identify signatures of past pathogen exposure. In addition to the first cohort of 650 to 750 subjects, a separate validation cohort of 120 different subjects was used. High-throughput TCR immunosequencing, statistical association of individual TCRs with disease status, and machine learning were combined to predict cytomegalovirus infection status.

Broad study findings and their caveats: Of the cluster scores, roughly 93% were above 0 in a later analysis, which found that TCRs clustered in the first cohort also tended to co-occur in the 120 validation repertoires. The study listed 164 TCR beta chains as associated with cytomegalovirus. It was suggested by the authors that the approach could potentially be generalized to other disease states and immunological phenotypes. While some public TCRs were present in many individuals, most TCR sequences turned up only very rarely across donors. A few of the identified cytomegalovirus-associated TCR beta chains were confirmed in vitro to be specific for cytomegalovirus antigens. The classifier was reported to diagnose cytomegalovirus status with high specificity and sensitivity in both the original cohort and the validation cohort. All 120 or so repertoires were used to score co-occurrence in the validation cohort in a later analysis, because that analysis had no HLA typing for the cohort.

The library was obtained by the immunoSEQ multiplex PCR assay. As for the original processing: A statistical classification framework was built to diagnose cytomegalovirus status from the catalog of TCR beta chain sequences. This immuneACCESS table, as held by TCRdb, lists in-frame sequences with V and J called but not all clones. Of the missing ones, under half trace to an unresolved V gene in checked studies; the others have no known cause. That table is the source of V, J and clone size, and D and trimming were worked out from the DNA. The sample table records some 120,000 clones; almost 90% of these occur just once. Jointly, the top ten make up roughly 1.4% of the sample. Donors formed part of the validation cohort, which comprised about 120 subjects and was distinct from the first cohort of 690 or so subjects. There are 17 amino acids in the CDR3, from cysteine to phenylalanine inclusive. Just CDR3 DNA is preserved here, 51 bases in frame from base 1. According to the germline V gene, CDR1 reads SGHTA and CDR2 reads FQGNSA. Clipping removes 6 bases from V and 7 bases from J, with 13 as the unmatched junction base count.

A remark on this clone: Its antigen is not yet known. The record has no base qualities; no much larger clone is one base away.

The chain is assembled from TRBV7-2 and TRBJ2-1, and 12 bases in between align with TRBD2. The sequence was collected from a man under 40 in good health and CMV-seronegative. The sequenced sample consisted of PBMCs. In nucleotide form, the sequence is TGTGCCAGCAGTCGGCAGAGACTAGCGGGAGTTATGAATGAGCAGTTCTTC. Translated, it gives CASSRQRLAGVMNEQFF.